The 27 T cell receptor beta chains reported below all come from one sample, sequenced in a study of OX40 agonist ivuxolimab in advanced cancers. Data came from immunoSEQ multiplex PCR; TCRdb stores just in-frame clones and leaves some out. The table lists about 96,000 clones, roughly 91% of them singletons, with roughly 1.6% in the top ten. This sample comprised CD4+ or CD8+ T cells sorted from blood, obtained in a trial of the OX40 agonist ivuxolimab. The receptors stem from an adult with an advanced solid tumor such as melanoma, head and neck, liver or kidney cancer.

This chain joins TRBV28 and TRBJ1-1, with D hard to call. V was shortened by 3 bases and J by 9 bases, with 11 bases between the two germline ends. Germline CDR1 is MDHEN and CDR2 is SYDVKM. The CDR3 runs to 12 residues. The CDR3 region is CASSLAEEKAFF. The CDR3 nucleotides are TGTGCCAGCAGTTTGGCTGAGGAGAAAGCTTTCTTT.

The chain joins TRBV2 to TRBJ2-5; tentatively, D is TRBD1 (6 bases). This CDR3 is built from 13 residues. Deletions cut 1 base from V and 7 bases from J, with 10 bases between. CDR1 SNHLY and CDR2 FYNNEI come from the germline V gene. CDR3 nucleotides: TGTGCCAGCAGTGAAGGCTTAGGGGGGACCCAGTACTTC. This gives the protein CASSEGLGGTQYF. Supplemented by reference TRBV2 and TRBJ2-5, the full variable domain reads EPEVTQTPSHQVTQMGQEVILRCVPISNHLYFYWYRQILGQKVEFLVSFYNNEISEKSEIFDDQFSVERPDGSNFTLKIRSTKLEDSAMYFCASSEGLGGTQYFGPGTRLLVL.

The gene calls are TRBV5-1 and TRBJ1-2; D is unresolved. This CDR3 is built from 13 residues. Germline CDR1 and CDR2: SGHRS and YFSETQ. V lost 0 bases, J lost 2 bases, and 5 bases lay in between. CDR3 in DNA: TGCGCCAGCAGCTTGGCCCTAAACTATGGCTACACCTTC. It translates to CASSLALNYGYTF.

The CDR3, as DNA: TGTGCCAGCAGCCCAAACCGGGACAGGAGCAATCAGCCCCAGCATTTT. Residues: CASSPNRDRSNQPQHF. The chain uses TRBV5-4 and TRBJ1-5; TRBD1 agrees at 8 bases. V shed 4 bases, J shed 1 base, and the junction held 7 bases outside the gene matches. This CDR3 contains 16 residues. Per germline, CDR1 SGHNT and CDR2 YYREEE (reference sequence).

The rearrangement joins TRBV30 to TRBJ2-3; possible D gene TRBD2, 6 bases. Germline lookup yields CDR1 GTSNPN and CDR2 SVGIG (reference sequence). V was trimmed by 2 bases and J by 4 bases, leaving 13 bases between them. This CDR3 has 14 residues. For the CDR3, the DNA is TGTGCCTGGAGTCGGGGGAGTGTCGCAGATACGCAGTATTTT. It translates to CAWSRGSVADTQYF. Looking up the rest from reference TRBV30 and TRBJ2-3 gives the full variable domain: SQTIHQWPATLVQPVGSPLSLECTVEGTSNPNLYWYRQAAGRGLQLLFYSVGIGQISSEVPQNLSASRPQDRQFILSSKKLLLSDSGFYLCAWSRGSVADTQYFGPGTRLTVL.

The chain uses TRBV5-4 and TRBJ2-3; D gene ambiguous. Trimming removed 4 bases at V and 2 bases at J, with 14 bases between. Germline V gene sequence: CDR1 SGHNT, CDR2 YYREEE (reference sequence). This CDR3 contains 15 residues. DNA for the CDR3: TGTGCCAGCAGCCCCCCCTCGCAGGACACAGATACGCAGTATTTT. Its translation: CASSPPSQDTDTQYF. The variable domain in full, with the rest retrieved from reference TRBV5-4 and TRBJ2-3, is ETGVTQSPTHLIKTRGQQVTLRCSSQSGHNTVSWYQQALGQGPQFIFQYYREEENGRGNFPPRFSGLQFPNYSSELNVNALELDDSALYLCASSPPSQDTDTQYFGPGTRLTVL.

This sequence joins TRBV7-8 and TRBJ2-5, with D perhaps TRBD1 or TRBD2 (5 bases each). Per germline, CDR1 SGHVS and CDR2 FQNEAQ. The V end was cut by 0 bases, the J end by 5 bases, with 16 bases between. The CDR3 is 16 amino acids. The CDR3 here is CASSLAQNGGGETQYF. The CDR3 DNA sequence: TGTGCCAGCAGCTTAGCCCAAAACGGTGGGGGTGAGACCCAGTACTTC. Together with reference TRBV7-8 and TRBJ2-5, the CDR3 gives the full variable domain: GAGVSQSPRYKVAKRGQDVALRCDPISGHVSLFWYQQALGQGPEFLTYFQNEAQLDKSGLPSDRFFAERPEGSVSTLKIQRTQQEDSAVYLCASSLAQNGGGETQYFGPGTRLLVL.

This chain connects TRBV5-4 to TRBJ1-1, with unresolved D. The CDR3 contains 16 residues. The germline CDR1 and CDR2 sequences are SGHNT and YYREEE (reference sequence). Deletions cut 4 bases from V and 4 bases from J, with 20 bases between. Written as DNA, the CDR3 is TGTGCCAGCAGCCCGGGAGGGAAGGTGGTGAGCACTGAAGCTTTCTTT. The encoded protein is CASSPGGKVVSTEAFF.

The chain employs TRBV11-3 and TRBJ2-3; perhaps TRBD1 as D (6 bases). V lost 1 base, J lost 3 bases, and 11 bases lay in between. CDR3 size: 15 residues. Germline-derived CDR1 and CDR2 are SGHNT and YENEEA. CDR3 protein: CASSLGDIATDTQYF. CDR3 nucleotides: TGTGCCAGCAGCTTAGGGGACATAGCTACAGATACGCAGTATTTT.

This clone has a single count. In DNA, the CDR3 is TGTGCCAGCAGCCGGTCCGGGACAGTTTCCTACGAGCAGTACTTC. Protein product: CASSRSGTVSYEQYF. This sequence joins TRBV7-9 and TRBJ2-7, with TRBD1 identical over 7 bases. Looked up from germline, CDR1 is SEHNR and CDR2 is FQNEAQ (reference sequence). The junction had 8 bases not matched to a gene; V was cut back by 5 bases and J by 1 base. This CDR3 is 15 amino acids long.

CDR3 sequence: CASSQEQGTEAFF. CDR3 sequence (DNA): TGCGCCAGCAGCCAAGAGCAGGGCACTGAAGCTTTCTTT. The chain is built from TRBV4-3 and TRBJ1-1, with a weak D call TRBD1 (5 bases). Germline CDR1 LGHNA, CDR2 YSLEER. The germline V and J ends were trimmed by 0 bases and 4 bases, with 6 bases remaining between them. The CDR3 consists of 13 residues.

The chain employs TRBV7-2 and TRBJ2-1; D is perhaps TRBD1 (6 bases). V shed 4 bases and J shed 2 bases, with 12 bases lying between them. The CDR3 contains 15 residues. CDR1 is SGHTA, CDR2 FQGNSA, per germline. CDR3 in DNA: TGTGCCAGCAGCTACGGGACAATTGCCTACAATGAGCAGTTCTTC. This gives the protein CASSYGTIAYNEQFF.

The chain links TRBV18 to TRBJ1-1, with a possible D match to TRBD1 (5 bases). Per germline, CDR1 KGHSH and CDR2 LQKENI. The CDR3 contains 15 residues. The germline V and J ends were trimmed by 1 base and 4 bases, with 13 bases remaining between them. The CDR3 region is CASSPRRPGGTEAFF. The CDR3 DNA follows: TGTGCCAGCTCACCACGGCGCCCCGGGGGCACTGAAGCTTTCTTT.

The rearrangement links TRBV7-6 to TRBJ2-5; D gene ambiguous. This CDR3 has 13 residues. Between the trimmed V and J ends, which lost 1 base and 5 bases, there was a span of 8 bases. Germline CDR1 and CDR2: SGHVS and FNYEAQ. CDR3 coding DNA: TGTGCCAGCAGCTTAGGGGGAAGGGAGACCCAGTACTTC. Its protein product is CASSLGGRETQYF.

This clone was seen only once. This CDR3 is also generated by other DNA sequences in the sample. The chain links TRBV7-9 to TRBJ1-1; D not resolved. Trimming removed 5 bases at V and 0 bases at J, with 10 bases between. This CDR3 is 14 amino acids long. In germline, CDR1 is SEHNR, CDR2 FQNEAQ (reference sequence). CDR3 bases: TGTGCCAGCAGCCTCTCTCGATTGAACACTGAAGCTTTCTTT. It translates to CASSLSRLNTEAFF.

The V call is TRBV25-1, the J call TRBJ1-1; 7 nucleotides match TRBD1. The germline gives CDR1 MGHDK, CDR2 SYGVNS. The CDR3 runs to 13 residues. After removal of 6 bases from V and 4 bases from J, the junction contained 5 bases not matched to a gene. CDR3 DNA sequence: TGTGCCAGCAGCGGACAGGTTGCCACTGAAGCTTTCTTT. It specifies CASSGQVATEAFF.

V gene TRBV2 combines with J gene TRBJ2-1, with 11 nucleotides matching TRBD2. The germline gives CDR1 SNHLY, CDR2 FYNNEI. CDR3 length equals 14 residues. V lost 0 bases and J lost 10; bases outside the gene matches: 2. In DNA, the CDR3 is TGTGCCAGCAGTGAAGCGAGGACTAGCGGGGAGCAGTTCTTC. Translated, it gives CASSEARTSGEQFF.

The genes are TRBV7-8 and TRBJ2-1, with D possibly called TRBD1 or TRBD2 (5 bases each). Trimming stripped 5 bases from V and 5 bases from J, with 13 bases between. Germline V lookup: CDR1 SGHVS, CDR2 FQNEAQ. The CDR3 sequence is 14 residues long. In DNA, the CDR3 is TGTGCCAGCAGCCCCCGGGACCACGACAATGAGCAGTTCTTC. Residues: CASSPRDHDNEQFF.

The chain combines TRBV25-1 with TRBJ1-3; D gene ambiguous. The V gene lost 6 bases and the J gene lost 0 bases, with 6 bases spanning the gap. Germline V CDR1 and CDR2: MGHDK, SYGVNS. This CDR3 contains 13 residues. CDR3 coding DNA: TGTGCCAGCAGGGACCGCTCTGGAAACACCATATATTTT. Its translation is CASRDRSGNTIYF.

The rearrangement joins TRBV19 to TRBJ2-4; D gene ambiguous. The V end lost 1 base, the J end lost 2 bases, and 6 bases lay between the germline ends. The V gene's germline CDR1 is LNHDA and CDR2 SQIVND (reference sequence). The CDR3 loop spans 14 amino acids. CDR3 sequence: CASSIAGSKNIQYF. DNA for the CDR3: TGTGCCAGTAGTATAGCGGGTTCCAAAAACATTCAGTACTTC.

The chain recombines TRBV11-3 with TRBJ2-7; 13 bases align to TRBD2. Germline V gives CDR1 SGHNT, CDR2 YENEEA. The CDR3 loop spans 15 amino acids. After removal of 5 bases from V and 1 base from J, the junction contained 2 bases not matched to a gene. The CDR3 here is CASSPTSGRSYEQYF. The CDR3 bases are TGTGCCAGCAGCCCGACTAGCGGGAGGTCCTACGAGCAGTACTTC.

V gene TRBV28 combines with J gene TRBJ2-1, with 12 bases identical to TRBD2. Germline V CDR1 and CDR2: MDHEN, SYDVKM. The CDR3 has 16 amino acids. V was pared by 5 bases and J by 4 bases, with 6 bases of the junction left unmatched. In DNA, the CDR3 is TGTGCCAGCAGTCCCCCCCTAGCGGGAGGGTACAATGAGCAGTTCTTC. Translated: CASSPPLAGGYNEQFF.

The chain links TRBV19 to TRBJ1-5, with D uncertain. CDR1 is LNHDA, CDR2 SQIVND, per germline (reference sequence). This CDR3 is 12 amino acids long. Deletions cut 6 bases from V and 2 bases from J, with 5 bases between. The CDR3 region is CASRVGNQPQHF. CDR3 nucleotides: TGTGCCAGTAGGGTAGGCAATCAGCCCCAGCATTTT.

V usage is TRBV4-2 and J usage is TRBJ2-2, with 11 bases matching TRBD2. J gave up 4 bases and V 5 bases, and 9 bases lay outside the gene matches. CDR1 and CDR2 (germline): LGHNA, YNFKEQ. The CDR3 runs 17 residues. The CDR3 DNA sequence: TGTGCCAGCAGCGAACAACTAGCGGGAGTCGTCACCGGGGAGCTGTTTTTT. The encoded protein is CASSEQLAGVVTGELFF.

This rearrangement joins TRBV30 to TRBJ2-7, with TRBD2 matching over 7 bases. Per the germline V gene, CDR1 is GTSNPN and CDR2 is SVGIG (reference sequence). This CDR3 spans 13 amino acids. V lost 1 base to trimming and J lost 5 bases; unmatched junction nucleotides: 5. CDR3 bases: TGTGCCTGGAGTGGGCGGGAGAGGGACGAGCAGTACTTC. Encoded protein: CAWSGRERDEQYF. The whole variable domain, filled in from reference TRBV30 and TRBJ2-7, reads SQTIHQWPATLVQPVGSPLSLECTVEGTSNPNLYWYRQAAGRGLQLLFYSVGIGQISSEVPQNLSASRPQDRQFILSSKKLLLSDSGFYLCAWSGRERDEQYFGPGTRLTVT.

As DNA, the CDR3 is TGTGCCAGCAGCTTAGAGGGCGGGATAAGGTATGAGCAGTTCTTC. As protein: CASSLEGGIRYEQFF. V usage is TRBV11-3 and J usage is TRBJ2-1; a weak D match, TRBD2 (6 bases). CDR1 and CDR2 (germline): SGHNT, YENEEA. The V and J ends lost 0 bases and 8 bases respectively, with 14 bases between them. This CDR3 spans 15 amino acids.

This clone was recorded only once. This chain connects TRBV7-2 to TRBJ1-1; 7 bases are a match to TRBD1. Trimming removed 5 bases from V and 9 bases from J; junction bases left unmatched: 12. The germline V gene encodes CDR1 SGHTA and CDR2 FQGNSA. The CDR3 runs 14 residues. The CDR3 sequence is CASSLETGRKKAFF. The CDR3 DNA reads as TGTGCCAGCAGCCTGGAGACAGGGAGGAAAAAAGCTTTCTTT.